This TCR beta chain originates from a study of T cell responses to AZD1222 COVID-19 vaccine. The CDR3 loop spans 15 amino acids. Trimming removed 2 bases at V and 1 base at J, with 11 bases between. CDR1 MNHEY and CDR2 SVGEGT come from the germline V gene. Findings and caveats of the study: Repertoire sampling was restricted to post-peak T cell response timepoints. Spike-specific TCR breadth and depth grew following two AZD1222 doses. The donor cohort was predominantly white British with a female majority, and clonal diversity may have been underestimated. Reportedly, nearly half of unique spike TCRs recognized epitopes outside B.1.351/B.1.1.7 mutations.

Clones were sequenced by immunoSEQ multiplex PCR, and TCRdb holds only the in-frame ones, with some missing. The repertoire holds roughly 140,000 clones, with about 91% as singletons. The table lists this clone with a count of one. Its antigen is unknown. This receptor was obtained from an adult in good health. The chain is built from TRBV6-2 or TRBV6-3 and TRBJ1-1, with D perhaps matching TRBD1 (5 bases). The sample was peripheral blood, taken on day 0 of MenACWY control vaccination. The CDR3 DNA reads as TGTGCCAGCAGTTACGTTGGGGGGGGGAACACTGAAGCTTTCTTT. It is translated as CASSYVGGGNTEAFF.